These 28 T cell receptor beta chains were sequenced from one sample in a study of OX40 agonist ivuxolimab in advanced cancers. Sequencing used immunoSEQ multiplex PCR; TCRdb keeps in-frame clones, though not all of them. In the table there are about 38,000 clones, about nine tenths of which are singletons. The sample in question was CD4+ or CD8+ T cells sorted from blood, obtained in a trial of the OX40 agonist ivuxolimab. Receptors were obtained from an adult with an advanced solid tumor such as melanoma, head and neck, liver or kidney cancer.

V is TRBV9 and J is TRBJ1-2; D remains ambiguous. V was clipped by 4 bases and J by 3 bases, with 16 bases between them. The CDR3 sequence is 15 residues long. From germline, CDR1 is SGDLS and CDR2 YYNGEE. This CDR3 reads CASSSSATPDYGYTF. CDR3 coding DNA: TGTGCCAGCAGCTCATCGGCGACCCCGGACTATGGCTACACCTTC.

The V gene is TRBV14, the J gene TRBJ1-3, with no clear D. V was pared by 1 base and J by 0 bases, with 4 bases between. This CDR3 has 14 amino acids. CDR1 and CDR2 (germline): SGHDN, FVKESK. The CDR3 bases are TGTGCCAGCAGCCAAGGGTTCTCTGGAAACACCATATATTTT. Translation: CASSQGFSGNTIYF.

The V gene is TRBV19, the J gene TRBJ1-2; perhaps TRBD1 as D (5 bases). Trimming stripped 5 bases from V and 1 base from J, with 17 bases between. The CDR3 spans 16 residues. Germline assignment: CDR1 LNHDA and CDR2 SQIVND (reference sequence). The CDR3 is CASSVTAVRGNYGYTF. The CDR3 DNA reads as TGTGCCAGTAGTGTGACAGCCGTCCGAGGTAACTATGGCTACACCTTC.

The chain has TRBV7-9 and TRBJ2-3; TRBD2 matches at 10 bases. The germline V gene encodes CDR1 SEHNR and CDR2 FQNEAQ (reference sequence). This CDR3 has 15 residues. The ends lost 1 base at V and 4 bases at J; junction bases unmatched: 2. The chain's CDR3 is CASSLVLAGSDTQYF. Written as DNA, the CDR3 is TGTGCCAGCAGCTTAGTACTAGCGGGGTCAGATACGCAGTATTTT. The full variable domain, its missing parts supplied by reference TRBV7-9 and TRBJ2-3, is DTGVSQNPRHKITKRGQNVTFRCDPISEHNRLYWYRQTLGQGPEFLTYFQNEAQLEKSRLLSDRFSAERPKGSFSTLEIQRTEQGDSAMYLCASSLVLAGSDTQYFGPGTRLTVL.

This clone appeared a few times. V usage is TRBV5-4 and J usage is TRBJ1-1, with D maybe TRBD1 (6 bases). CDR3 length equals 11 residues. Per the germline V gene, CDR1 is SGHNT and CDR2 is YYREEE (reference sequence). V lost 7 bases, J lost 11 bases, and 15 bases lay in between. In DNA, the CDR3 is TGTGCCAGCCGGGCAGGGGATGACGCTTTCTTT. It translates to CASRAGDDAFF.

The chain links TRBV28 to TRBJ1-2; D unclear. V lost 6 bases and J 8 bases, leaving 13 bases between the germline ends. Germline-derived CDR1 and CDR2 are MDHEN and SYDVKM. This CDR3 has 12 amino acids. CDR3 nucleotides: TGTGCCAGCAGAGACCCCCAATGGGGCTACACCTTC. The encoded protein is CASRDPQWGYTF.

The rearrangement uses TRBV9 and TRBJ2-2, with 8 bases that match TRBD1. The CDR3 runs to 16 residues. Germline V gene sequence: CDR1 SGDLS, CDR2 YYNGEE. After removal of 4 bases from V and 2 bases from J, the junction contained 7 bases not matched to a gene. The CDR3 nucleotides are TGTGCCAGCAGCTCACCAGGGGGCGCAAACACCGGGGAGCTGTTTTTT. Protein sequence: CASSSPGGANTGELFF.

The V and J genes are TRBV4-2 and TRBJ2-5; weak D call: TRBD1 (5 bases). Trimming left V 1 base short and J 1 base short, with 10 bases between. CDR3 length: 15 residues. The germline gives CDR1 LGHNA, CDR2 YNFKEQ. CDR3 nucleotides: TGTGCCAGCAGCCAAGTAGGGGCACCCCAAGAGACCCAGTACTTC. This codes for CASSQVGAPQETQYF.

The V and J genes are TRBV28 and TRBJ1-2; the match to TRBD1 covers 8 bases. V lost 5 bases, J lost 3 bases, and 8 bases stayed unmatched. This CDR3 has 15 residues. Germline-derived CDR1 and CDR2 are MDHEN and SYDVKM. CDR3 in DNA: TGTGCCAGCAGTGACACGACAGGGGCCTACTATGGCTACACCTTC. It codes for CASSDTTGAYYGYTF.

The gene calls are TRBV4-3 and TRBJ2-3; the match to TRBD1 covers 8 bases. The V gene end was trimmed by 1 base and the J gene end by 5 bases; junction bases not matched to a gene: 5. Germline lookup yields CDR1 LGHNA and CDR2 YSLEER. This CDR3 is 15 amino acids long. The CDR3 region is CASSQVQGDKDTQYF. The CDR3 DNA reads as TGCGCCAGCAGCCAAGTACAGGGGGACAAAGATACGCAGTATTTT.

The chain couples TRBV27 to TRBJ2-2; no reliable D call. Germline values: CDR1 MNHEY, CDR2 SMNVEV (reference sequence). This CDR3 contains 14 residues. Trimming left V 3 bases short and J 1 base short, with 6 bases between. For the CDR3, the DNA is TGTGCCAGCAGTTTCGGGTTGAACACCGGGGAGCTGTTTTTT. Translated: CASSFGLNTGELFF.

The count of this clone is one. V is TRBV5-4 and J is TRBJ1-1, with D possibly being TRBD1 (5 bases). V was trimmed by 4 bases and J by 4 bases, leaving 14 bases between them. The V gene's germline CDR1 is SGHNT and CDR2 YYREEE (reference sequence). The CDR3 sequence is 14 residues long. The CDR3 loop reads CASSLGTGFTEAFF. CDR3 nucleotides: TGTGCCAGCAGCCTCGGGACGGGCTTCACTGAAGCTTTCTTT.

The genes are TRBV7-9 and TRBJ2-7, with 8 nucleotides matching TRBD2. This CDR3 has 13 amino acids. Trimming cost V 5 bases and J 7 bases; bases outside gene matches: 7. Germline CDR1 is SEHNR and CDR2 is FQNEAQ (reference sequence). The CDR3: CASSLREGGEQYF. The CDR3, as DNA: TGTGCCAGCAGCCTCCGGGAGGGGGGAGAGCAGTACTTC. Drawing the rest from reference TRBV7-9 and TRBJ2-7, the complete variable domain is DTGVSQNPRHKITKRGQNVTFRCDPISEHNRLYWYRQTLGQGPEFLTYFQNEAQLEKSRLLSDRFSAERPKGSFSTLEIQRTEQGDSAMYLCASSLREGGEQYFGPGTRLTVT.

This clone showed up just once. This chain connects TRBV2 to TRBJ2-3; D gene uncertain. The V end was cut by 6 bases, the J end by 2 bases, with 15 bases between. The CDR3 length is 15 residues. Germline V gene sequence: CDR1 SNHLY, CDR2 FYNNEI. CDR3 DNA sequence: TGTGCCAGCAGGACCGCCTGGGTGAACACAGATACGCAGTATTTT. This translates into CASRTAWVNTDTQYF.

V is TRBV28 and J is TRBJ2-7; D is undetermined. Germline CDR1 is MDHEN and CDR2 is SYDVKM. With 2 bases removed from V and 4 bases from J, the gap between germline ends came to 3 bases. This CDR3 has 11 residues. CDR3 in amino acids: CASSLGYEQYF. The CDR3 nucleotides read TGTGCCAGCAGTTTAGGGTACGAGCAGTACTTC.

The chain uses TRBV6-6 and TRBJ2-7, with 10 bases matching TRBD1. The germline gives CDR1 MNHNY, CDR2 SVGAGI (reference sequence). V lost 7 bases and J lost 4; bases outside the gene matches: 4. CDR3 size: 13 residues. The CDR3 nucleotides read TGTGCCAGCACCGGGACAGGGGATTACGAGCAGTACTTC. This encodes CASTGTGDYEQYF.

The chain combines TRBV5-1 with TRBJ2-5; tentatively, D is TRBD1 (5 bases). The CDR3 loop spans 13 amino acids. Germline V gives CDR1 SGHRS, CDR2 YFSETQ. V was cut by 4 bases and J by 2 bases, with 9 bases left in between. CDR3 residues: CASSQGLQETQYF. CDR3 bases: TGCGCCAGCAGCCAGGGCCTTCAAGAGACCCAGTACTTC. Supplemented by reference TRBV5-1 and TRBJ2-5, the full variable domain reads KAGVTQTPRYLIKTRGQQVTLSCSPISGHRSVSWYQQTPGQGLQFLFEYFSETQRNKGNFPGRFSGRQFSNSRSEMNVSTLELGDSALYLCASSQGLQETQYFGPGTRLLVL.

The rearrangement joins TRBV25-1 to TRBJ2-3; TRBD2 agrees at 9 bases. The CDR3 contains 13 residues. J gave up 0 bases and V 10 bases, and 2 bases lay outside the gene matches. The V gene's germline CDR1 is MGHDK and CDR2 SYGVNS. The CDR3 region has the DNA TGTGCCACTGCGGGGGGGAGCACAGATACGCAGTATTTT. This encodes CATAGGSTDTQYF. Variable domain in full (rest from reference TRBV25-1 and TRBJ2-3): EADIYQTPRYLVIGTGKKITLECSQTMGHDKMYWYQQDPGMELHLIHYSYGVNSTEKGDLSSESTVSRIRTEHFPLTLESARPSHTSQYLCATAGGSTDTQYFGPGTRLTVL.

The chain is built from TRBV2 and TRBJ2-7, with TRBD1 as a possible D gene (6 bases). This CDR3 has 12 residues. Germline V gives CDR1 SNHLY, CDR2 FYNNEI. The V and J ends lost 11 bases and 2 bases respectively, with 13 bases between them. In nucleotides, the CDR3 is TGTGCCGTCGGGACAAAAACCTACGAGCAGTACTTC. Translation: CAVGTKTYEQYF.

V gene TRBV5-6 combines with J gene TRBJ1-4, with D maybe TRBD1 (5 bases). Per the germline V gene, CDR1 is SGHDT and CDR2 is YYEEEE. Trimming took 3 bases from V and 5 from J, leaving 17 bases between them. The CDR3 sequence is 16 residues long. The CDR3 region has the DNA TGTGCCAGCAGCTACATTGTTGGGGGGAGGAATGAAAAACTGTTTTTT. Its translation is CASSYIVGGRNEKLFF.

The rearrangement uses TRBV28 and TRBJ1-5; D may be TRBD1 (5 bases). V was shortened by 3 bases and J by 4 bases, with 10 bases between the two germline ends. There are 14 residues in the CDR3. Germline lookup yields CDR1 MDHEN and CDR2 SYDVKM. The CDR3 sequence is CASSLGRVNQPQHF. The CDR3 coding sequence is TGTGCCAGCAGTTTGGGGCGTGTAAATCAGCCCCAGCATTTT.

This chain links TRBV7-9 with TRBJ2-1; 8 bases fit TRBD1. Trimming cost V 5 bases and J 3 bases; bases outside gene matches: 6. CDR3 length: 15 residues. From germline, CDR1 is SEHNR and CDR2 FQNEAQ (reference sequence). The CDR3 sequence: CASSLGQGNYNEQFF. The CDR3 DNA reads as TGTGCCAGCAGCCTAGGACAGGGTAACTACAATGAGCAGTTCTTC.

This clone was detected only a few times. The gene calls are TRBV9 and TRBJ1-5, with D possibly being TRBD1 (5 bases). Germline V gene sequence: CDR1 SGDLS, CDR2 YYNGEE. The V gene lost 3 bases and the J gene lost 0 bases, with 10 bases spanning the gap. This CDR3 region has 15 residues. CDR3 nucleotides: TGTGCCAGCAGCGCCGACAGCCATAGCAATCAGCCCCAGCATTTT. Amino acids: CASSADSHSNQPQHF. Complete variable domain (other parts from reference TRBV9 and TRBJ1-5): DSGVTQTPKHLITATGQRVTLRCSPRSGDLSVYWYQQSLDQGLQFLIQYYNGEERAKGNILERFSAQQFPDLHSELNLSSLELGDSALYFCASSADSHSNQPQHFGDGTRLSIL.

The genes are TRBV6-5 and TRBJ2-1, with 8 bases that match TRBD1. The V gene end was trimmed by 0 bases and the J gene end by 10 bases; junction bases not matched to a gene: 8. The CDR3 consists of 15 residues. Germline loops: CDR1 MNHEY, CDR2 SVGAGI. CDR3 sequence reads: CASSYSGQGAVEQFF. In DNA form, the CDR3 reads TGTGCCAGCAGTTACTCAGGCCAGGGGGCGGTCGAGCAGTTCTTC.

This clone was seen more than once but under ten times. V and J are TRBV21-1 and TRBJ1-2. TRBV21-1 corresponds to a pseudogene. This CDR3 is built from 11 residues. The CDR3 loop reads CASSQAGIGTF. The CDR3 coding sequence is TGTGCCAGCAGCCAAGCCGGGATTGGGACCTTC.

A word on this clone: An end of the junction does not agree with germline; a read error may underlie this. The V gene is TRBV27, the J gene TRBJ2-7, with 8 bases fitting TRBD2. CDR3 length equals 11 residues. Germline CDR1 is MNHEY and CDR2 is SMNVEV (reference sequence). CDR3 DNA: TGTGCCAGCAGTTCTGGCGGGGGGCTGCTCTTC. Residues: CASSSGGGLLF.

The chain combines TRBV19 with TRBJ2-7; 9 nucleotides match TRBD1. This CDR3 region has 14 residues. Per germline, CDR1 LNHDA and CDR2 SQIVND (reference sequence). The junction had 3 bases not matched to a gene; V was cut back by 3 bases and J by 3 bases. The CDR3, as DNA: TGTGCCAGTAGTATGACAGGGGGACACTACGAGCAGTACTTC. Residues: CASSMTGGHYEQYF.

The chain has TRBV6-5 and TRBJ1-1; unclear D gene. The CDR3 has 13 residues. V lost 5 bases and J lost 1, with 8 bases in between. CDR1 is MNHEY, CDR2 SVGAGI, per germline. CDR3 in DNA: TGTGCCAGCAGTCCAAACAAGAACACTGAAGCTTTCTTT. Amino acid sequence: CASSPNKNTEAFF.